The next 5 T cell receptor beta chains were all read from a single sample in a study of blood T cell repertoires in COVID-19. Using immunoSEQ multiplex PCR, the repertoire was profiled, and TCRdb retains in-frame clones only, with some absent. The sample has 250,000 to 300,000 clones, 65% to 90% seen once. The specimen sequenced was peripheral blood. These receptors came from a woman between 65 and 79 years old with COVID-19, enrolled during active disease.

V usage is TRBV27 and J usage is TRBJ2-7, with 10 positions matching TRBD1. With 4 bases clipped from V and 5 bases from J, the junction kept 8 bases outside the gene matches. In germline, CDR1 is MNHEY, CDR2 SMNVEV (reference sequence). The CDR3 has 15 residues. CDR3 DNA: TGTGCCAGCAGTTCCACCGGGACAGGGGTCAACGAGCAGTACTTC. Translating it yields CASSSTGTGVNEQYF.

The V gene is TRBV5-1, the J gene TRBJ1-1; possibly TRBD1 for D (6 bases). The CDR3 is 16 amino acids. The V end was cut by 4 bases, the J end by 0 bases, with 16 bases between. Germline assignment: CDR1 SGHRS and CDR2 YFSETQ. CDR3 amino acids: CASSIIETGLNTEAFF. For the CDR3, the DNA is TGCGCCAGCAGCATTATCGAAACAGGGCTGAACACTGAAGCTTTCTTT. The full variable domain, with the rest looked up from reference TRBV5-1 and TRBJ1-1, is KAGVTQTPRYLIKTRGQQVTLSCSPISGHRSVSWYQQTPGQGLQFLFEYFSETQRNKGNFPGRFSGRQFSNSRSEMNVSTLELGDSALYLCASSIIETGLNTEAFFGQGTRLTVV.

The rearrangement links TRBV11-2 to TRBJ2-7, with D uncertain. The CDR3 loop spans 17 amino acids. Trimming left V 0 bases short and J 1 base short, with 16 bases between. The germline CDR1 and CDR2 sequences are SGHAT and FQNNGV. The CDR3 reads CASSLEFGGRRSYEQYF. CDR3 bases: TGTGCCAGCAGCTTAGAATTTGGCGGCCGTCGGTCCTACGAGCAGTACTTC.

The chain combines TRBV6-5 with TRBJ1-1; 9 nucleotides align to TRBD1. Germline V gene lookup returns CDR1 MNHEY and CDR2 SVGAGI. Trimming removed 2 bases from V and 7 bases from J; junction bases left unmatched: 2. The CDR3 is 13 amino acids. CDR3 sequence: CASSYGTGLEAFF. The CDR3, as DNA: TGTGCCAGCAGTTACGGGACAGGGCTTGAAGCTTTCTTT.

The chain is built from TRBV29-1 and TRBJ1-4, with 9 positions matching TRBD1. Germline V gene sequence: CDR1 SQVTM, CDR2 ANQGSEA. The CDR3 is 14 residues long. Trimming removed 6 bases from V and 4 bases from J; junction bases left unmatched: 6. CDR3 in DNA: TGCAGCGTCCTTAAGACAGGGGGTAATGAAAAACTGTTTTTT. Protein product: CSVLKTGGNEKLFF.